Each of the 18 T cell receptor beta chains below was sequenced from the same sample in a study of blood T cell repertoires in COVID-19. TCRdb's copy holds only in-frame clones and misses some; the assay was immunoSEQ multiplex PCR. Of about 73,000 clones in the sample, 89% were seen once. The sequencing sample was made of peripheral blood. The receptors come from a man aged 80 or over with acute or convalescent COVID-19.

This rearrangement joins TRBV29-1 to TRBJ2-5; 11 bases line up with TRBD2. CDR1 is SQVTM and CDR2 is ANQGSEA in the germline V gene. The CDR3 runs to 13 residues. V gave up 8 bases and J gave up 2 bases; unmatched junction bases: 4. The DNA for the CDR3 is TGCAGCACGAGACTAGCGGGACAAGAGACCCAGTACTTC. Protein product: CSTRLAGQETQYF. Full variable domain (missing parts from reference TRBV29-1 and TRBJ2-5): SAVISQKPSRDICQRGTSLTIQCQVDSQVTMMFWYRQQPGQSLTLIATANQGSEATYESGFVIDKFPISRPNLTFSTLTVSNMSPEDSSIYLCSTRLAGQETQYFGPGTRLLVL.

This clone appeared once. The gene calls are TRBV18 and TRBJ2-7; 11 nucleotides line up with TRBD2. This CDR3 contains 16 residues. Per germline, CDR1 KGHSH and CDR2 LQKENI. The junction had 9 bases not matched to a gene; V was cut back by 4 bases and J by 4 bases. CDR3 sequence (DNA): TGTGCCAGCTCACTTTTCCGACTAGCGGGATATTACGAGCAGTACTTC. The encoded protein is CASSLFRLAGYYEQYF. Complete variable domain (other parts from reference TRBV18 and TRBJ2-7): NAGVMQNPRHLVRRRGQEARLRCSPMKGHSHVYWYRQLPEEGLKFMVYLQKENIIDESGMPKERFSAEFPKEGPSILRIQQVVRGDSAAYFCASSLFRLAGYYEQYFGPGTRLTVT.

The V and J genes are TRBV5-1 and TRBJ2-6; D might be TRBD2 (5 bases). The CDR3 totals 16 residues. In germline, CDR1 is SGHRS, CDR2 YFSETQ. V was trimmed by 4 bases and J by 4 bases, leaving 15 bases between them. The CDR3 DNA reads TGCGCCAGCAGCCGCCCTACGGAGGCGGGGGCCAACGTCCTGACTTTC. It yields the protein CASSRPTEAGANVLTF.

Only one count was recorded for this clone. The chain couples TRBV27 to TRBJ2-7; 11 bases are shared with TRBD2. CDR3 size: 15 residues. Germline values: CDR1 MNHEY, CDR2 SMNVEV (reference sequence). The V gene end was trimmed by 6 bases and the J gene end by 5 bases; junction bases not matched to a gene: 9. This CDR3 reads CASSQTSGVGHEQYF. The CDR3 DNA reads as TGTGCCAGCAGCCAGACTAGCGGGGTGGGACACGAGCAGTACTTC.

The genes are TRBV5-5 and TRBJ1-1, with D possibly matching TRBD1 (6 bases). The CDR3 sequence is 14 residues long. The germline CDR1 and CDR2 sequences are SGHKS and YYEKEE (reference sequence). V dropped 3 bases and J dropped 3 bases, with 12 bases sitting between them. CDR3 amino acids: CASSSRTAYTEAFF. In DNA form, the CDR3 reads TGTGCCAGCAGCTCAAGGACAGCATACACTGAAGCTTTCTTT.

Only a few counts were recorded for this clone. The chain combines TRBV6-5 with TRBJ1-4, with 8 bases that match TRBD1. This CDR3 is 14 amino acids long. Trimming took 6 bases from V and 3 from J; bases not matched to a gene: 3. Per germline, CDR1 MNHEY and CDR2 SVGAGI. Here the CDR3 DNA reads TGTGCCAGCAGAACAGGGGGATCTAATGAAAAACTGTTTTTT. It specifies CASRTGGSNEKLFF.

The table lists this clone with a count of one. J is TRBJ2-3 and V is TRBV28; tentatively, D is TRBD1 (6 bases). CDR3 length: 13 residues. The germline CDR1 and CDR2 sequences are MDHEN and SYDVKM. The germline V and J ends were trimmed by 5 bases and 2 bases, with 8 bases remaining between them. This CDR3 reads CASSEGVTDTQYF. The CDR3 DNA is TGTGCCAGCAGTGAGGGGGTCACAGATACGCAGTATTTT.

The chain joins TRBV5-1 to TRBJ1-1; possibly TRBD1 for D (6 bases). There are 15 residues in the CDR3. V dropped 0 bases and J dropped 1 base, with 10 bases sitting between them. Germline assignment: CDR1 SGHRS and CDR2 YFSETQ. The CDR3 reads CASSLEGGPNTEAFF. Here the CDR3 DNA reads TGCGCCAGCAGCTTGGAAGGGGGACCGAACACTGAAGCTTTCTTT.

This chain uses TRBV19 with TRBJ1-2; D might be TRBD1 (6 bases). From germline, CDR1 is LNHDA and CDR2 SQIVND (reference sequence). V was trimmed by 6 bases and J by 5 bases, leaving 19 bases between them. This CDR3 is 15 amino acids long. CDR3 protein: CASSHRYREGYGYTF. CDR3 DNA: TGTGCCAGTAGCCACCGATACAGGGAAGGTTATGGCTACACCTTC.

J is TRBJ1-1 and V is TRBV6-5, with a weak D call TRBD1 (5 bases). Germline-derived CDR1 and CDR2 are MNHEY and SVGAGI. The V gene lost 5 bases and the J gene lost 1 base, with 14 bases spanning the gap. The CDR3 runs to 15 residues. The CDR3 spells CASSPQTTANTEAFF. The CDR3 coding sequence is TGTGCCAGCAGTCCGCAGACGACAGCGAACACTGAAGCTTTCTTT.

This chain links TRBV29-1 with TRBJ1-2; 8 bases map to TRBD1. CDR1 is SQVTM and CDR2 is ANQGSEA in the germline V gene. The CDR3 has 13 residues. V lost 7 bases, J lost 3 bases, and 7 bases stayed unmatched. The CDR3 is CSAWTGRDYGYTF. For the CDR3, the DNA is TGCAGCGCCTGGACAGGGAGGGACTATGGCTACACCTTC.

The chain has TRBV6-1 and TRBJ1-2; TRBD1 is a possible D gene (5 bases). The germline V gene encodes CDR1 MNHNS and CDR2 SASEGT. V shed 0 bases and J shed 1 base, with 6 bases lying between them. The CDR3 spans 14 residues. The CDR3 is CASSEAQGNYGYTF. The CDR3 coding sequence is TGTGCCAGCAGTGAAGCCCAGGGTAACTATGGCTACACCTTC.

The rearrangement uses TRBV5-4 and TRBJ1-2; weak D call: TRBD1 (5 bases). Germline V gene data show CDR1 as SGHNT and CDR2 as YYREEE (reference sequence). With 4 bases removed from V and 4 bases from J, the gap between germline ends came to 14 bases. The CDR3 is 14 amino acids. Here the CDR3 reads CASSTTGVGYGYTF. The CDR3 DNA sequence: TGTGCCAGCAGCACAACAGGAGTCGGCTATGGCTACACCTTC.

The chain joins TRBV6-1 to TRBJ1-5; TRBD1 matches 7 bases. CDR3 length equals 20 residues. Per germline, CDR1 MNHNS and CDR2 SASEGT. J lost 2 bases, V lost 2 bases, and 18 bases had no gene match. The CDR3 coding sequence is TGTGCCAGCAGTGAAACCCGGACAGGCGAGCTTGGCTTAGGCAATCAGCCCCAGCATTTT. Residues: CASSETRTGELGLGNQPQHF.

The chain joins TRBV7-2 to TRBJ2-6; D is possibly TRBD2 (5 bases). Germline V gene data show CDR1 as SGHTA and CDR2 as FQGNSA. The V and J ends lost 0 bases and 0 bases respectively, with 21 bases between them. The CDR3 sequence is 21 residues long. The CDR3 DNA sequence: TGTGCCAGCAGCTTAGCGGTAGGGAGACTACGCATTGACTCTGGGGCCAACGTCCTGACTTTC. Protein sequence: CASSLAVGRLRIDSGANVLTF.

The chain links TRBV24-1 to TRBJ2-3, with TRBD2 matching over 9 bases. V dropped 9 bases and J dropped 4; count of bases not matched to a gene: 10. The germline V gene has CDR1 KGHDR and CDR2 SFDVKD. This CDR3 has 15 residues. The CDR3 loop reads CATSEATSGSDTQYF. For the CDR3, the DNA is TGTGCCACCTCGGAGGCGACTAGCGGTTCAGATACGCAGTATTTT.

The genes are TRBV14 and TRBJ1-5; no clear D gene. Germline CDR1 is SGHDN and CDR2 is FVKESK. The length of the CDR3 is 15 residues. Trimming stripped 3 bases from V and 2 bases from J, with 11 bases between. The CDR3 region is CASSHEREGNQPQHF. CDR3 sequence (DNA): TGTGCCAGCAGCCACGAGAGGGAGGGCAATCAGCCCCAGCATTTT. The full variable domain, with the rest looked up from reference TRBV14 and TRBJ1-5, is EAGVTQFPSHSVIEKGQTVTLRCDPISGHDNLYWYRRVMGKEIKFLLHFVKESKQDESGMPNNRFLAERTGGTYSTLKVQPAELEDSGVYFCASSHEREGNQPQHFGDGTRLSIL.

In DNA form, the CDR3 reads TGTGCCATCAGTGAATTGGGGGACTCGGACACTGAAGCTTTCTTT. Amino acid sequence: CAISELGDSDTEAFF. This chain uses TRBV10-3 with TRBJ1-1; weak D call: TRBD1 (5 bases). Per the germline V gene, CDR1 is ENHRY and CDR2 is SYGVKD. The CDR3 runs to 15 residues. V lost 3 bases and J lost 3, with 14 bases in between.